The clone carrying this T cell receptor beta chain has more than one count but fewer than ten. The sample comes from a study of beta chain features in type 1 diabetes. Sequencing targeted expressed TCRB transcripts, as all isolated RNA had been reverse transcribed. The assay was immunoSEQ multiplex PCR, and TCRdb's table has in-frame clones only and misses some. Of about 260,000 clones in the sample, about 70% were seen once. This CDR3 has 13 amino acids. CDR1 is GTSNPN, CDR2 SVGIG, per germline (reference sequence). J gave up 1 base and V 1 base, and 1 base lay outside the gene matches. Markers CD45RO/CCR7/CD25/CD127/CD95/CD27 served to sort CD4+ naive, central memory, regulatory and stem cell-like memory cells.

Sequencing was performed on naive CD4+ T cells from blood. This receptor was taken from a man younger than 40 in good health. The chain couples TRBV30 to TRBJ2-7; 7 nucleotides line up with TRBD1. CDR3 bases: TGTGCCTGGAGTGGCAGGGGGTCCTACGAGCAGTACTTC. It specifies CAWSGRGSYEQYF.